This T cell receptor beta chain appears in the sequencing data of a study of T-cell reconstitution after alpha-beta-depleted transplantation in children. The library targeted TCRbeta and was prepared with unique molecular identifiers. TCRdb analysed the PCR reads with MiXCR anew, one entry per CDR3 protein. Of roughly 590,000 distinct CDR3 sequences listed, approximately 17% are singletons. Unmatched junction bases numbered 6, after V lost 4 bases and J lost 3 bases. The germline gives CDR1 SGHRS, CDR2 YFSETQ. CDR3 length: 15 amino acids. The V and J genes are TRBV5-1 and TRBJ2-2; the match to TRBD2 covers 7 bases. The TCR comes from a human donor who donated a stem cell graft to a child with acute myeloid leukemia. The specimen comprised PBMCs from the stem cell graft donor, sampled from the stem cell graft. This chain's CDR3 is CASSPGGRYTGELFF. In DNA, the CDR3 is TGCGCCAGCAGCCCGGGGGGAAGGTACACCGGGGAGCTGTTTTTT.